This T cell receptor (beta chain) was retrieved from a study of blood T cell repertoires in COVID-19. Study overall: Italy, Spain and the United States were the sources of the convalescent and acute COVID-19 samples. T cells, B-cell-depleted T cells, or PBMCs provided the cDNA or gDNA that served as material.

Authors' analysis steps: Nucleated cell number was recorded as an estimate derived from reference gene primer amplification. Assay used: immunoSEQ multiplex PCR; TCRdb lists only in-frame clones, some missing. V and J calls and clone size come straight from that table; D and trimming were deduced from the DNA. The sample has about 210,000 clones, roughly 81% seen once. The length of the CDR3 is 17 residues. V shed 5 bases and J 9 bases; nucleotides not matched to a gene: 19. Germline V CDR1 and CDR2: MNHNY, SVGAGI (reference sequence). The V gene is TRBV6-6, the J gene TRBJ2-7, with 10 nucleotides matching TRBD1. The origin of this receptor is a woman aged 50 to 60 with active or convalescent COVID-19. Input material: peripheral blood. The DNA of the CDR3 is TGTGCCAGCAGTCATCTCAATGCCGGGACAGGGGAATCGGGGCAGTACTTC. It translates to CASSHLNAGTGESGQYF.